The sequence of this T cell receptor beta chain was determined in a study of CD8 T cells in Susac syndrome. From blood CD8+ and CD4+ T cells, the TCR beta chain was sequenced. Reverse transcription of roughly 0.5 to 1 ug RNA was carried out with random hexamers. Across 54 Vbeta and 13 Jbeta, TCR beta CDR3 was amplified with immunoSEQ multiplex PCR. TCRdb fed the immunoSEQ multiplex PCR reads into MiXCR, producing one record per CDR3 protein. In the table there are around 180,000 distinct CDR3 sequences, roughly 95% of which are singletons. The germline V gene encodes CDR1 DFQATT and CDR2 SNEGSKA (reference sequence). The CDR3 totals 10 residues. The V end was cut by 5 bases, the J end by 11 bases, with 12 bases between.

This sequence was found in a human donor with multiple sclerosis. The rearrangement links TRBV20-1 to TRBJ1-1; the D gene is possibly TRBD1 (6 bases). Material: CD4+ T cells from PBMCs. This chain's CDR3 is CSARRGGAFF. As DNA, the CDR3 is TGCAGTGCTCGTAGGGGGGGGGCTTTCTTT.